This entry lists 7 T cell receptor beta chains sequenced from one sample in a study of shared clonotypes between healthy human individuals. The naive CD8 subset, CD45RO-negative cells positively selected for CCR7, excluded terminally differentiated effector memory CD45RA+ cells. TCRdb keeps only in-frame clones here, not all; method: immunoSEQ multiplex PCR. The sample yields roughly 1,800,000 clones, approximately 94% seen once. Sequencing input: naive CD8+ T cells sorted from blood. The receptors were sampled from a young man in good health.

The rearrangement joins TRBV15 to TRBJ2-7; D unclear. This CDR3 contains 13 residues. Trimming took off 1 base at V and 3 bases at J, with 7 bases between the two ends. The germline V gene has CDR1 LNHNV and CDR2 YYDKDF (reference sequence). The CDR3 spells CATSRVSSYEQYF. The CDR3 DNA reads TGTGCCACCAGCAGAGTCTCCAGCTACGAGCAGTACTTC.

The CDR3 loop reads CASSQKLGGREDTEAFF. CDR3 DNA: TGCGCCAGCAGCCAAAAGCTTGGGGGCAGAGAAGATACTGAAGCTTTCTTT. The rearrangement uses TRBV4-1 and TRBJ1-1; weak D call: TRBD1 (6 bases). V shed 2 bases and J shed 5 bases, with 21 bases lying between them. The CDR3 runs to 17 residues. From germline, CDR1 is MGHRA and CDR2 YSYEKL.

V gene TRBV27 combines with J gene TRBJ2-7, with 7 bases matching TRBD1. V shed 10 bases and J 1 base; nucleotides not matched to a gene: 4. The CDR3 sequence is 12 residues long. The germline CDR1 and CDR2 sequences are MNHEY and SMNVEV (reference sequence). CDR3 amino acids: CATRRGSYEQYF. In DNA form, the CDR3 reads TGTGCCACCCGCAGGGGGTCCTACGAGCAGTACTTC.

The chain has TRBV6-5 and TRBJ1-1; weak D call: TRBD1 (5 bases). The CDR3 spans 13 residues. V was trimmed by 6 bases and J by 5 bases, leaving 13 bases between them. CDR1 is MNHEY and CDR2 is SVGAGI in the germline V gene. The CDR3 nucleotides are TGTGCCAGCAGACAGGCGGTGGGAACTGAAGCTTTCTTT. It translates to CASRQAVGTEAFF.

The V call is TRBV10-2, the J call TRBJ2-2; D uncertain. Trimming pared 2 bases from V and 1 base from J, leaving 8 bases between. The CDR3 contains 15 residues. Germline-derived CDR1 and CDR2 are WSHSY and SAAADI. The CDR3 reads CASSEPNKNTGELFF. CDR3 bases: TGCGCCAGCAGTGAGCCAAACAAGAACACCGGGGAGCTGTTTTTT.

This chain uses TRBV27 with TRBJ2-3, with D perhaps assigned TRBD1 or TRBD2 (5 bases each). Between the trimmed V and J ends, which lost 6 bases and 2 bases, there was a span of 18 bases. The V gene's germline CDR1 is MNHEY and CDR2 SMNVEV (reference sequence). This CDR3 has 16 amino acids. CDR3 nucleotides: TGTGCCAGCAGCCAATCTTGGGGGATTTCCACAGATACGCAGTATTTT. Its protein product is CASSQSWGISTDTQYF.

V is TRBV11-1 and J is TRBJ2-1; TRBD2 is a possible D gene (5 bases). The CDR3 is 16 amino acids. V was shortened by 1 base and J by 6 bases, with 16 bases between the two germline ends. The V gene's germline CDR1 is SGHAT and CDR2 FQDESV (reference sequence). The CDR3 DNA sequence: TGTGCCAGCAGCTTAGGCAGCGGAGAGGGCTTCAATGAGCAGTTCTTC. It is translated as CASSLGSGEGFNEQFF.